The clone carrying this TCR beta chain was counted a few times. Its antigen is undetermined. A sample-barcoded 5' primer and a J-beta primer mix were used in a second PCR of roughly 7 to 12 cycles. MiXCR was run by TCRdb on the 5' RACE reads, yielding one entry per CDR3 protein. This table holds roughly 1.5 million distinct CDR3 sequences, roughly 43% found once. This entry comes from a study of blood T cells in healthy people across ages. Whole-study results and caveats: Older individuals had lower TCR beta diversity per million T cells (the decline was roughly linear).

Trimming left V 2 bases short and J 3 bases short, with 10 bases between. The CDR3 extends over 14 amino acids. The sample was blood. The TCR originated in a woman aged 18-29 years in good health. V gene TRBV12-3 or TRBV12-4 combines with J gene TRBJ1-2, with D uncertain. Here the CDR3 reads CASSLLNSHYGYTF. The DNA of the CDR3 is TGTGCCAGCAGTTTATTAAATTCTCACTATGGCTACACCTTC.